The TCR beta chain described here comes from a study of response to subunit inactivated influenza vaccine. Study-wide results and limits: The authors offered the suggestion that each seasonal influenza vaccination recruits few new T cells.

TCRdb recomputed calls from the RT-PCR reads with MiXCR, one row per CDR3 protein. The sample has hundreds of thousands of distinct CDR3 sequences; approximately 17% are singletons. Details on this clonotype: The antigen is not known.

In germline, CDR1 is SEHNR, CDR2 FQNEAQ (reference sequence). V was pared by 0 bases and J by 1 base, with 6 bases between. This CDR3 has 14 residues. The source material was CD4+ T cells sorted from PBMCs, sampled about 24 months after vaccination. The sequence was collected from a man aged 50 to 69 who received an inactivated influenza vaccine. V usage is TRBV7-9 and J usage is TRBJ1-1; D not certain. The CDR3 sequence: CASSLASGNTEAFF. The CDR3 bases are TGTGCCAGCAGCTTAGCGTCAGGGAACACTGAAGCTTTCTTT.